The present TCR beta chain was sequenced within a study of T cell responses to AZD1222 COVID-19 vaccine. Findings of the study overall: With dominance at 160-218 and 743-854, vaccine-associated CD4 TCRs spanned spike.

The assay was immunoSEQ multiplex PCR, and TCRdb's table has in-frame clones only and misses some. The profile shows roughly 100,000 clones, roughly 89% of them singletons. Germline V gene data show CDR1 as SGHNT and CDR2 as YYREEE (reference sequence). V lost 3 bases and J lost 6, with 18 bases in between. CDR3 length equals 15 residues. About this clone: What it recognizes is unknown.

This material consisted of peripheral blood, taken 28 days after the second AZD1222 dose. The TCR sequence derives from an adult who received the AZD1222 COVID-19 vaccine. The rearrangement links TRBV5-4 to TRBJ1-2, with D tentatively TRBD1 (6 bases). This CDR3 reads CASSSRDIQGHGYTF. In nucleotides, the CDR3 is TGTGCCAGCAGCTCCCGGGACATCCAAGGCCATGGCTACACCTTC.